A selection of T cell receptor beta chains follows, all from one sample in a study of breast tumors, draining lymph nodes, adjacent tissues. MiXCR, applied by TCRdb to the multiplex PCR reads, yields one record per CDR3 protein. Among some 130,000 distinct CDR3 sequences listed, approximately 20% were seen once. Sequences were obtained from axillary lymph node tissue. Every receptor here comes from a female donor with breast cancer. Some clones in this sample may be carry-over from other donors' samples. CDR3s include the opening cysteine and the closing phenylalanine or tryptophan. The D gene is left open where the match is weak. Clone size, where shown, is once, few, many, or a class for clones that have expanded.

>NA|13|TRBJ1-1|TRBV20-1|NA
TGCAGTGCTAGAGACCCGGTCCGGGGTGAAGCTTTCTTT
CSARDPVRGEAFF
>many|15|TRBJ2-3|TRBV20-1|TRBD2
TGCAGTGCTAGTGTAGCGGGAGCGGGCACAGATACGCAGTATTTT
CSASVAGAGTDTQYF
>many|14|TRBJ2-7|TRBV6-6|NA
TGTGCCAGCAGTTATCGCCGGGACACGGGGGAGCAGTACTTC
CASSYRRDTGEQYF
>NA|16|TRBJ2-3|TRBV10-3|TRBD2
TGTGCCATCAGCGAGGCTAGCGGTGCTAGCGCAGATACGCAGTATTTT
CAISEASGASADTQYF
>many|13|TRBJ2-5|TRBV6-5|NA
TGTGCCAGTCAACCTACAGGGCGAGAGACCCAGTACTTC
CASQPTGRETQYF
>many|15|TRBJ2-2|TRBV20-1|NA
TGCAGTGCTAGAGATGTTAGCGGAGGCACCGGGGAGCTGTTTTTT
CSARDVSGGTGELFF
>NA|16|TRBJ2-3|TRBV19|NA
TGCGCCAGTAGGGACGGGGCATTTTCTAGCACAGATACGCAGTATTTT
CASRDGAFSSTDTQYF
>many|11|TRBJ2-5|TRBV2|NA
TGTGCCAGCATGGTCCAAGAGACCCAGTACTTC
CASMVQETQYF
>many|15|TRBJ2-3|TRBV2|TRBD2
TGTGCCAGCAGTGAAGCTAGCGGGCCTACAGATACGCAGTATTTT
CASSEASGPTDTQYF
>many|14|TRBJ2-2|TRBV5-1|NA
TGCGCCAGCAGCTTGATTTTGGCGGCCGGGGAGCTGTTTTTT
CASSLILAAGELFF
>many|14|TRBJ1-2|TRBV4-1|TRBD1
TGCGCCAGCAGCCAAGAAGGGACAGGGGATGGCTACACCTTC
CASSQEGTGDGYTF
>many|15|TRBJ1-4|TRBV24-1|NA
TGTGCCACCAGACCCCTCGGAGGGGGTTGTGAAAAACTGTTTTTT
CATRPLGGGCEKLFF
>NA|15|TRBJ2-4|TRBV20-1|TRBD2
TGCAGTGCTAGGGCCAGCGGGAGGGCCATAAGCATTCAGTACTTC
CSARASGRAISIQYF
>NA|15|TRBJ2-1|TRBV18|NA
TGTGCCAGCTCACCATTGGGCACCTCAGACAATGAGCAGTTCTTC
CASSPLGTSDNEQFF
>NA|13|TRBJ1-2|TRBV12-3/TRBV12-4|NA
TGTGCCAGCAATGAAGGTGGGGACTATGGCTACACCTTC
CASNEGGDYGYTF
>many|15|TRBJ2-1|TRBV19|NA
TGTGCCAGTACCTATGGATGGGGCTTAGACAATGAGCAGTTCTTC
CASTYGWGLDNEQFF
>NA|17|TRBJ1-2|TRBV4-1|NA
TGCGCCAGCAGCCAAGTCCAGGGTGGGAATTATAACTGTGGCTATACCTTC
CASSQVQGGNYNCGYTF
>many|15|TRBJ1-6|TRBV20-1|NA
TGCAGTGCGAAACACAGGGTCTCCTATAATTCACCCCTCCACTTT
CSAKHRVSYNSPLHF
>NA|17|TRBJ2-1|TRBV13|TRBD2
TGTGCCGGCAGCGACGTTGGGGGGGCTAGCGGGAGTGATGAGCGGTTCTTC
CAGSDVGGASGSDERFF
>NA|15|TRBJ2-3|TRBV10-3|NA
TGTGCCATCAGGTCACCTGGGTCCCGCACGGATACGCAGTATTTT
CAIRSPGSRTDTQYF
>many|15|TRBJ1-5|TRBV4-2|NA
TGTGCCAGCAGCCAAGCCCCGGGAAACAATCAGCCCCAGCATTTT
CASSQAPGNNQPQHF
>many|15|TRBJ1-5|TRBV28|NA
TGTGCCAGCAGGACGGTGGCAGGGGAATTTGAGCCCCAGCATTTT
CASRTVAGEFEPQHF
>many|16|TRBJ2-5|TRBV5-1|TRBD2
TGCGCCAGCAGCTTGGCGTTAGCGGGATTACAAGAGACCCAGTACTTC
CASSLALAGLQETQYF
>many|15|TRBJ2-1|TRBV25-1|NA
TGTGCCAGCAGTAGACCAGGTAGCTCCTACAATGAGCAGTTCTTC
CASSRPGSSYNEQFF
>many|16|TRBJ2-1|TRBV7-2|NA
TGTGCCAGCAGCTTAGTGGCGACTAGAGGCTACAATGAGCAGTTCTTC
CASSLVATRGYNEQFF
>many|13|TRBJ2-3|TRBV20-1|NA
TGCAGTGGGTACGGGACTCGCACAGATACGCAGTATTTT
CSGYGTRTDTQYF
>many|15|TRBJ2-7|TRBV4-2|TRBD2
TGTGCCAGCAGCCAAGAAAGACTAGCGGGCTACGAGCAGTACTTC
CASSQERLAGYEQYF
>many|14|TRBJ2-5|TRBV5-8|NA
TGTGCCAGCAGCTTTGGGGGTAGAACGGAGACCCAGTACTTC
CASSFGGRTETQYF
>few|14|TRBJ1-3|TRBV30|NA
TGTGCCTGGAACGAGGGGGGCTCTGGAAACACCATATATTTT
CAWNEGGSGNTIYF
>many|12|TRBJ1-2|TRBV5-4|TRBD1
TGTGCCAGCAGCCCGACAGGGAATGGCTACACCTTC
CASSPTGNGYTF
>NA|15|TRBJ2-3|TRBV7-9|TRBD2
TGTGCCAGCAGCCCTAGGACTAGCGGGGGGGATACGCAGTATTTT
CASSPRTSGGDTQYF
>many|14|TRBJ2-5|TRBV5-5|NA
TGTGCCAGCAGCTCTAACCCCCCCCAAGAGACCCAGTACTTC
CASSSNPPQETQYF
>few|13|TRBJ2-3|TRBV6-4|TRBD2
TGTGCCTGCAGTAGCGGGAGCACAGATACGCAGTATTTT
CACSSGSTDTQYF
>NA|14|TRBJ2-7|TRBV5-4|NA
TGTGCCAGCAGCGCTTCGCGGGCGGACTACGAGCAGTACTTC
CASSASRADYEQYF
>NA|14|TRBJ2-3|TRBV7-9|TRBD1
TGTGCCAGCAGCGTAACAGGGGCGGGAGATACGCAGTATTTT
CASSVTGAGDTQYF
>NA|11|TRBJ2-3|TRBV6-6|NA
TGTGCCAGCAGCAGCACAGATACGCGGTATTTT
CASSSTDTRYF
>many|15|TRBJ1-6|TRBV20-1|NA
TGCAGTGCTACCGTCCAGGGTTTATATAATTCACCCCTCCACTTT
CSATVQGLYNSPLHF
>many|17|TRBJ1-3|TRBV5-1|NA
TGCGCCAGCAGCTTAGGATGGGCAGCCGACTCTGGAAACACCATATATTTT
CASSLGWAADSGNTIYF
>few|17|TRBJ2-6|TRBV5-4|TRBD1
TGTGCCAGCAGCCGAGGACAGGGGGACTCTGGGGCCAACGTCCTGACTTTC
CASSRGQGDSGANVLTF
>many|14|TRBJ2-1|TRBV12-3/TRBV12-4|TRBD2
TGTGCCAGCAGCCTTAGCGGGGGGGCGGAAGAGCAGTTCTTC
CASSLSGGAEEQFF
>many|15|TRBJ1-4|TRBV29-1|TRBD1
TGCAGCGTTGTTCTCAGACAGGGAATTAATGAAAAACTGTTTTTT
CSVVLRQGINEKLFF
>many|17|TRBJ2-3|TRBV4-1|TRBD2
TGCGCCAGCAGCCTCGGGACTAGCGGGAAATACACAGATACGCAGTATTTT
CASSLGTSGKYTDTQYF
>many|17|TRBJ2-1|TRBV9|TRBD1
TGTGCCAGCAGCGTAGAGCTAGGGGACAGGTTCTACAATGAGCAGTTCTTC
CASSVELGDRFYNEQFF
>NA|14|TRBJ2-7|TRBV9|NA
TGTGCCAGCAGCCCTGGGTCTTCCTTTGGCGAGCAGTACTTC
CASSPGSSFGEQYF
>many|15|TRBJ2-5|TRBV20-1|NA
TGCAGTGCTAGAGAAGGGGGACCGGCAGCAGAGACCCAGTACTTC
CSAREGGPAAETQYF
>many|15|TRBJ1-6|TRBV27|NA
TGTGCCAGCAGTACCGGAAGCTCCTATAATTCACCCCTCCACTTT
CASSTGSSYNSPLHF
>many|14|TRBJ1-6|TRBV3-1|TRBD1
TGTGCCAGCAGCGACAGGGGGGGAAATTCACCCCTCCACTTT
CASSDRGGNSPLHF
>many|15|TRBJ1-3|TRBV9|NA
TGTGCCAGCAGCGGGCTTGGGGGGGCTGGAAACACCATATATTTT
CASSGLGGAGNTIYF
>many|12|TRBJ2-7|TRBV20-1|NA
TGCAGTGCTAGTGGGGCGTTATCCGAGCAGTACTTC
CSASGALSEQYF
>NA|14|TRBJ1-4|TRBV9|TRBD1
TGTGCCAGCAGCGTCGCAGGGGGCTGTGAAAAACTGTTTTTT
CASSVAGGCEKLFF
>NA|14|TRBJ1-5|TRBV28|NA
TGTGCCAGCAGTCGAGGGGGGATCAATCAGCCCCAGCATTTT
CASSRGGINQPQHF
>many|16|TRBJ1-2|TRBV4-1|NA
TGCGCCAGCAGCCAAGCCGTAACAGGGCCAACCTATGGCTACACCTTC
CASSQAVTGPTYGYTF
>many|17|TRBJ2-1|TRBV20-1|TRBD2
TGCAGTGCCAAGGGACTAGCGGGAGACTTCTCCTACAATGAGCAGTTCTTC
CSAKGLAGDFSYNEQFF
>NA|14|TRBJ2-5|TRBV28|NA
TGTGCCAGCAGTTCGGCGAGGCAACAAGAGACCCAGTACTTC
CASSSARQQETQYF
>many|14|TRBJ1-5|TRBV5-1|NA
TGCGCCAGCAGCTTGGGGCAGGTCGATCAGCCCCAGCATTTT
CASSLGQVDQPQHF
>many|15|TRBJ1-6|TRBV5-4|NA
TGTGCCAGCAGCTCCCTTGGGTCCTATAATTCACCCCTCCACTTT
CASSSLGSYNSPLHF
>many|15|TRBJ2-5|TRBV14|NA
TGTGCCAGCAGCCACTGGGCCCCAACTCAAGAGACCCAGTACTTC
CASSHWAPTQETQYF